The following is a TCR beta chain sequence with its context. This CDR3 spans 12 amino acids. V lost 4 bases and J lost 3, with 6 bases in between. Germline V lookup: CDR1 GTSNPN, CDR2 SVGIG (reference sequence). The data derive from a study of blood T cell repertoires in COVID-19. Measured with immunoSEQ multiplex PCR; TCRdb has only the in-frame clones, and not every one. The repertoire holds approximately 140,000 clones, approximately 78% seen once, with 12% to 15% in the top ten. The chain links TRBV30 to TRBJ2-2, with no clear D. The sequenced material came from peripheral blood. This TCR was sampled from a human donor with acute or convalescent COVID-19. The donor label of this sample is uncertain. CDR3 DNA sequence: TGTGCCTGGAACCTATACACCGGGGAGCTGTTTTTT. Translating it yields CAWNLYTGELFF.